The 9 T cell receptor beta chains presented below share a single source sample, sequenced in a study of cytomegalovirus exposure and HLA in healthy donors (dated by TCRdb to about 2017). The library was made by the immunoSEQ multiplex PCR assay. TCRdb carries this immuneACCESS record with in-frame sequences only. Its versions omit some clonotypes, under half of them owing to an unresolved V gene in the studies checked, with the rest unexplained. For this sample there are some 170,000 clones; 86% appear just once. 7.2% of the sample rests with the top ten. Specimen: PBMCs. These receptors all come from a man between 25 and 39 years old in good health and CMV-seropositive.

This clone was detected once. This sequence joins TRBV5-1 and TRBJ2-2; 9 bases fit TRBD2. The V gene's germline CDR1 is SGHRS and CDR2 YFSETQ. The length of the CDR3 is 19 residues. Trimming at V came to 4 bases and at J to 0 bases, leaving 13 bases not matched to a gene. The CDR3 nucleotides read TGCGCCAGCAGCCGAGCTGGGGTAGCGGGGGTTACGAACACCGGGGAGCTGTTTTTT. Amino acid sequence: CASSRAGVAGVTNTGELFF. Together with reference TRBV5-1 and TRBJ2-2, the CDR3 gives the full variable domain: KAGVTQTPRYLIKTRGQQVTLSCSPISGHRSVSWYQQTPGQGLQFLFEYFSETQRNKGNFPGRFSGRQFSNSRSEMNVSTLELGDSALYLCASSRAGVAGVTNTGELFFGEGSRLTVL.

The chain employs TRBV4-3 and TRBJ1-1; D remains unclear. The CDR3 contains 15 residues. CDR1 and CDR2 from the germline V gene are LGHNA and YSLEER. V was pared by 1 base and J by 2 bases, with 11 bases between. CDR3: CASSQGTGVNTEAFF. The DNA for the CDR3 is TGCGCCAGCAGCCAAGGGACGGGAGTAAACACTGAAGCTTTCTTT.

The chain is built from TRBV19 and TRBJ2-2; D is unresolved. The length of the CDR3 is 14 residues. The V gene lost 1 base and the J gene lost 5 bases, with 8 bases spanning the gap. Germline V gene sequence: CDR1 LNHDA, CDR2 SQIVND (reference sequence). The CDR3 reads CASSIGPPTGELFF. CDR3 DNA: TGTGCCAGTAGTATAGGCCCCCCTACCGGGGAGCTGTTTTTT.

This chain connects TRBV5-1 to TRBJ1-1, with 7 bases fitting TRBD1. Per germline, CDR1 SGHRS and CDR2 YFSETQ. The CDR3 loop spans 16 amino acids. V was pared by 4 bases and J by 0 bases, with 9 bases of the junction left unmatched. The CDR3 reads CASSQGVQAMNTEAFF. For the CDR3, the DNA is TGCGCCAGCAGCCAGGGGGTTCAAGCCATGAACACTGAAGCTTTCTTT.

The genes are TRBV4-1 and TRBJ2-7; D may correspond to TRBD1 or TRBD2 (6 bases each). The CDR3 runs to 15 residues. Trimming shortened V by 0 bases and J by 5 bases, and 14 bases separated the two germline ends. CDR1 is MGHRA, CDR2 YSYEKL, per germline. DNA of the CDR3: TGCGCCAGCAGCCAAGATAGGGGGGCCCTGAACGAGCAGTACTTC. Amino acid sequence: CASSQDRGALNEQYF.

The chain is built from TRBV5-1 and TRBJ2-1; the match to TRBD2 covers 8 bases. Looked up from germline, CDR1 is SGHRS and CDR2 is YFSETQ. The length of the CDR3 is 16 residues. V lost 4 bases, J lost 5 bases, and 11 bases stayed unmatched. The CDR3 here is CASSPAGAGVNNEQFF. The DNA for the CDR3 is TGCGCCAGCAGCCCGGCAGGAGCGGGAGTTAACAATGAGCAGTTCTTC.

In its sample, this clone was seen once. The chain carries TRBV11-2 and TRBJ2-3; D is perhaps TRBD1 (5 bases). V lost 2 bases, J lost 3 bases, and 12 bases lay in between. Germline V gene sequence: CDR1 SGHAT, CDR2 FQNNGV. The CDR3 length is 15 residues. CDR3 sequence (DNA): TGTGCCAGCAGCTTAAGGGGTTCAGGTACAGATACGCAGTATTTT. Translation gives CASSLRGSGTDTQYF. Full variable domain (remainder filled in from reference TRBV11-2 and TRBJ2-3): EAGVAQSPRYKIIEKRQSVAFWCNPISGHATLYWYQQILGQGPKLLIQFQNNGVVDDSQLPKDRFSAERLKGVDSTLKIQPAKLEDSAVYLCASSLRGSGTDTQYFGPGTRLTVL.

The rearrangement links TRBV6-1 to TRBJ1-6, with D possibly being TRBD1 (6 bases). Trimming pared 8 bases from V and 3 bases from J, leaving 11 bases between. The CDR3 loop spans 14 amino acids. Germline V lookup: CDR1 MNHNS, CDR2 SASEGT. The CDR3 DNA sequence: TGTGCCAGCGCCGACAGGTACTATAATTCACCCCTCCACTTT. Translation: CASADRYYNSPLHF.

V is TRBV25-1 and J is TRBJ1-3, with D possibly being TRBD1 (6 bases). Germline V CDR1 and CDR2: MGHDK, SYGVNS. With 4 bases removed from V and 2 bases from J, the gap between germline ends came to 15 bases. The CDR3 consists of 16 residues. CDR3 in DNA: TGTGCCAGCAGTGGCCTCACAACAGGGACTGGAAACACCATATATTTT. Translating gives CASSGLTTGTGNTIYF.